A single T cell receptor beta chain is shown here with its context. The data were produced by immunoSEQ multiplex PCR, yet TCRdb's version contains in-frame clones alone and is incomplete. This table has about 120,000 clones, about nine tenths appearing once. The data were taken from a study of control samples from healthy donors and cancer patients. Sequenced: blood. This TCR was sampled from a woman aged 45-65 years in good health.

The CDR3 DNA reads as TGTGCCAGCAGTCCCATCGGGTTGCGGGGGGCCGACAATGAGCAGTTCTTC. It yields the protein CASSPIGLRGADNEQFF. This chain joins TRBV28 and TRBJ2-1; 8 nucleotides align to TRBD2. The CDR3 sequence is 17 residues long. Germline assignment: CDR1 MDHEN and CDR2 SYDVKM. Trimming removed 5 bases from V and 5 bases from J; junction bases left unmatched: 14.